This T cell receptor (beta chain) was documented in a study of shared clonotypes between healthy human individuals. At the level of the study: Each donor's CD4 naive and CD4 memory cells filled three plates apiece, CD8 naive two, and CD8 memory one.

The CDR3 length is 15 residues. V was pared by 8 bases and J by 2 bases, with 11 bases of the junction left unmatched. Germline V CDR1 and CDR2: LNHDA, SQIVND (reference sequence). Genomic DNA per cell subset filled all wells of several immunoSEQ plates. Clones were sequenced by immunoSEQ multiplex PCR, and TCRdb holds only the in-frame ones, with some missing. The sample includes about 2 million clones, about 95% of them seen just once. The origin of this receptor is a man younger than 35 in good health. Sequencing was performed on naive CD4+ T cells sorted from blood. Subset denoted: CD45RA+ positively selected. V and J are TRBV19 and TRBJ1-2, with 7 bases matching TRBD1. The chain's CDR3 is CASSAQGTTNYGYTF. The CDR3 DNA reads TGTGCCAGTTCCGCACAGGGGACCACAAACTATGGCTACACCTTC.